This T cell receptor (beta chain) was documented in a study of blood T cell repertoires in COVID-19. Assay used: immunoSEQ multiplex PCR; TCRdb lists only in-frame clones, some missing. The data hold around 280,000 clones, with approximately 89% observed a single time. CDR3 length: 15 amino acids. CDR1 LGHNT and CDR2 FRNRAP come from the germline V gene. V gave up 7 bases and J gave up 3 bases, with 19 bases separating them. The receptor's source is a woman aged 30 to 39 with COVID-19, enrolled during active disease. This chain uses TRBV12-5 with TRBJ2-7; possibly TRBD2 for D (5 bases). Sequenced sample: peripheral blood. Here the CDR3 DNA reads TGTGCTAGTGCCCCGACCGAGGGCCCGGGCTACGAGCAGTACTTC. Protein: CASAPTEGPGYEQYF.